This T cell receptor beta chain originates from a study of blood T cell repertoires in COVID-19. At the level of the study: Acute-phase and convalescent COVID-19 samples originated in the United States, Italy and Spain. T cells, B-cell-depleted T cells, or PBMCs supplied cDNA or gDNA.

As originally analysed: Amplified reference gene primers provided the basis for estimating nucleated cell counts. The table came from immunoSEQ multiplex PCR; TCRdb's copy has only in-frame clones and leaves some out. Clonal size and the V and J genes are those of that table, whereas D and trimming came from the DNA. The sample contains about 260,000 clones, 84% of which appear only once. With respect to this clone: The CDR3 carries no conserved terminal phenylalanine or tryptophan, so it likely arises from a read error. No DNA is shown, since the ends of the CDR3 on it are uncertain; the CDR3 is the one TCRdb lists.

From its first to its last residue, the CDR3 has 12 amino acids. Germline loops: CDR1 SGHTA, CDR2 FQGNSA. The receptor comes from a middle-aged woman who had recovered from COVID-19. The specimen sequenced was peripheral blood. V gene TRBV7-2 combines with J gene TRBJ1-1. CDR3 in amino acids: CASSLDSEGPAA.